The T cell receptor beta chain described here comes from a study of blood T cell repertoires in COVID-19 (TCRdb year 2020). Concerning the study at large: The collaborator samples originated in the United States, Italy and Spain and spanned the acute and convalescent phases of COVID-19. The dataset comprised deeply sampled blood TCRbeta repertoires from subjects exposed to, actively infected with, or recovered from COVID-19. Where available, HLA class I and class II types were taken from metadata supplied by the sample provider and were not determined by assay-based typing. The prospective study material was composed of cDNA or gDNA derived from T cells, B-cell-depleted T cells, or PBMCs. The repertoires were released in a freely available public database meant as a resource for research on the immune response to SARS-CoV-2. Samples came from the ongoing ImmuneRACE study (first 160 participants) plus 1,254 subjects from 6 global collaborators. Sample metadata almost always included a de-identified subject ID, COVID-19 status, age in years and sex. Overall study outcomes, separate from this receptor: Clinical and demographic metadata were provided uncurated, with the amount varying by source and participant.

Regarding this clone: Its antigen remains undetermined. No base qualities exist here, and no much larger clone lies one base off it.

V is pruned by 5 bases and J by 5 bases, leaving 8 bases of the junction without a gene match. From a lookup of the germline V gene, CDR1 and CDR2 are MNHEY and SVGEGT. The CDR3 spans 15 residues, from the cysteine through the phenylalanine. The retained sequence is limited to the CDR3, 45 bases, with the frame set at the first base. The immunoSEQ Assay, a bias-controlled multiplex PCR, was used to amplify TCRbeta CDR3 regions from genomic DNA. The original pipeline was this. Nucleated cell counts per sample were estimated from amplification of reference gene primers within the assay. To quantify the absolute abundance of each unique TCRbeta CDR3 rearrangement, sequence reads were collapsed and filtered. Productive Simpson clonality was computed per sample as the square root of Simpson's diversity index over productive rearrangements. TCRdb provides this immuneACCESS table in a form limited to in-frame rearrangements. Some clones are lacking; in checked studies, under half of them reflect an unresolved V gene, and why the rest are absent is not known. That table supplies the V and J calls and clone size; D and trimming were determined from the DNA. The sample records 220,000 or so clones, about 80% of which are singletons. Clones ranked in the top ten supply roughly 2.4% of the sample.

Collaborating institutions collected whole blood in K2EDTA tubes following their own protocols. For TCRbeta analysis, collaborators shipped samples in one of three forms: frozen whole blood, isolated PBMCs, or DNA extracted from either of those sample types. The chain is assembled from TRBV6-2 or TRBV6-3 and TRBJ2-2; 7 central nucleotides agree with TRBD1. This sequence was found in a woman aged 60-70 years with acute or convalescent COVID-19. Sequencing was done on a sample of peripheral blood. The CDR3 here reads CASSPVQGLTGELFF. The sequence in DNA is TGTGCCAGCAGTCCGGTACAGGGGTTGACCGGGGAGCTGTTTTTT.